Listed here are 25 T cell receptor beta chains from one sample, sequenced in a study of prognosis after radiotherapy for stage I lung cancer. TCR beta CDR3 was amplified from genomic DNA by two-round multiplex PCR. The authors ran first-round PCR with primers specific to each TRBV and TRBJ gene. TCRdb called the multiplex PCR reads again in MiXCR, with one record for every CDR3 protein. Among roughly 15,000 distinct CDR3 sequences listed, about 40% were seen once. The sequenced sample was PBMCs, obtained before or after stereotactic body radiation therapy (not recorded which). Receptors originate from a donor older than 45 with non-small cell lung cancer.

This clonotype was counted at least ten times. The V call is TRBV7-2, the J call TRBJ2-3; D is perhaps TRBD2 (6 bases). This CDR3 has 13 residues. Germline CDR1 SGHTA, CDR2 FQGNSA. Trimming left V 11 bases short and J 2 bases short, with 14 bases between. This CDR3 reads CAERAGLTDTQYF. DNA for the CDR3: TGTGCCGAGCGGGCGGGCCTCACAGATACGCAGTATTTT.

CDR3 residues: CASSLEQGVNEQFF. In DNA, the CDR3 is TGTGCCAGCAGCTTGGAACAAGGGGTCAATGAGCAGTTCTTC. The rearrangement joins TRBV7-6 to TRBJ2-1; the D gene is possibly TRBD1 (5 bases). The CDR3 is made up of 14 amino acids. V lost 3 bases, J lost 6 bases, and 12 bases lay in between. In germline, CDR1 is SGHVS, CDR2 FNYEAQ.

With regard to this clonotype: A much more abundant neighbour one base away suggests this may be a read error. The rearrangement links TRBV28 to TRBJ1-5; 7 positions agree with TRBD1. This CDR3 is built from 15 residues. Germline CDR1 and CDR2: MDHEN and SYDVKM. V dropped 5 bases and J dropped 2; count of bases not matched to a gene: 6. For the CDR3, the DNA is TGTGCCAGCAGTGAGGCTGACAGGGGCAATCAGCCCCAGCATTTT. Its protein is CASSEADRGNQPQHF.

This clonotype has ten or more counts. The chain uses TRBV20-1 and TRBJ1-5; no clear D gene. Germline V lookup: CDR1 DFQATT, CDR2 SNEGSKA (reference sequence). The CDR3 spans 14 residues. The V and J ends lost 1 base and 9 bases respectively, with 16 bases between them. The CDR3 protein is CSARVGGPAGPQHF. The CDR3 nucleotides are TGCAGTGCTAGAGTAGGCGGCCCCGCCGGGCCCCAGCATTTT.

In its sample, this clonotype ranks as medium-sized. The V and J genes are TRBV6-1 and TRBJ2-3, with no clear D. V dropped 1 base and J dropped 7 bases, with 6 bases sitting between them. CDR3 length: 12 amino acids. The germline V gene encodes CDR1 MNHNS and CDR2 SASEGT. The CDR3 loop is CASSEEVYTQYF. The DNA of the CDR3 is TGTGCCAGCAGTGAAGAGGTGTATACGCAGTATTTT.

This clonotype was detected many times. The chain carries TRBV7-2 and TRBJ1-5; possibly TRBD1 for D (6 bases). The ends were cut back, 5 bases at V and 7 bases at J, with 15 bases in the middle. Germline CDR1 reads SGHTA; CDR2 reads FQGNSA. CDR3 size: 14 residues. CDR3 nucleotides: TGTGCCAGCAGCCCCTACAGGGTAGACCAGCCCCAGCATTTT. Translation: CASSPYRVDQPQHF.

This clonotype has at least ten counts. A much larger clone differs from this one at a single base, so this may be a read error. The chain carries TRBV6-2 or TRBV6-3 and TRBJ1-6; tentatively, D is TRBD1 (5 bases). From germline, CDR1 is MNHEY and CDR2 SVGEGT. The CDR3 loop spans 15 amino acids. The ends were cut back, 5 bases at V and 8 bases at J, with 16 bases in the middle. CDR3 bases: TGTGCCAGCAGTGAATTTGGGGGAGAGTATTCACCCCTCCACTTT. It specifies CASSEFGGEYSPLHF.

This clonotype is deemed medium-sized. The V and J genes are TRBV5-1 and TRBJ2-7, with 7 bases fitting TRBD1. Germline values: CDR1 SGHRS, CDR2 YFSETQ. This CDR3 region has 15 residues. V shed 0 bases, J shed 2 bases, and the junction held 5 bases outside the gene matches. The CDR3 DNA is TGCGCCAGCAGCTTGGGGACAGGTTCGACCTACGAGCAGTACTTC. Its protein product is CASSLGTGSTYEQYF. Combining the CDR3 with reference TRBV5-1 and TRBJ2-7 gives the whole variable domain KAGVTQTPRYLIKTRGQQVTLSCSPISGHRSVSWYQQTPGQGLQFLFEYFSETQRNKGNFPGRFSGRQFSNSRSEMNVSTLELGDSALYLCASSLGTGSTYEQYFGPGTRLTVT.

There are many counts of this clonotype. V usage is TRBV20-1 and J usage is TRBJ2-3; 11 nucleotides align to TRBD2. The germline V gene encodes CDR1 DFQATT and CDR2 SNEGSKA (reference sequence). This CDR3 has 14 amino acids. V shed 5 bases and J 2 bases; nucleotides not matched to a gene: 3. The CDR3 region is CSAPTSGNTDTQYF. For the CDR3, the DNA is TGCAGTGCTCCGACTAGCGGGAACACAGATACGCAGTATTTT.

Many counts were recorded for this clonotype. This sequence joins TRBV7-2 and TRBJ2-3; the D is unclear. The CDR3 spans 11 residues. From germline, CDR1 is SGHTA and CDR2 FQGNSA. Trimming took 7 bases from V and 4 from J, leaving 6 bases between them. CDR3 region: CASKRSDTQYF. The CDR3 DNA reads TGTGCCAGCAAGCGATCAGATACGCAGTATTTT.

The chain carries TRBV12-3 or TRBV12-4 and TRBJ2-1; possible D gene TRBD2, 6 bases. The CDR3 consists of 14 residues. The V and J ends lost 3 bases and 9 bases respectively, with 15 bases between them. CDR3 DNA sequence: TGTGCCAGCAGTTTGGCCGGGGGAGGCAGTGAGCAGTTCTTC. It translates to CASSLAGGGSEQFF.

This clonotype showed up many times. The CDR3 is CSARSDRVKVNPYEQYF. The CDR3 nucleotides read TGCAGTGCTAGATCGGACAGGGTTAAGGTCAATCCCTACGAGCAGTACTTC. The chain carries TRBV20-1 and TRBJ2-7; 8 nucleotides align to TRBD1. Unmatched junction bases numbered 14, after V lost 2 bases and J lost 2 bases. The length of the CDR3 is 17 residues. The germline CDR1 and CDR2 sequences are DFQATT and SNEGSKA (reference sequence).

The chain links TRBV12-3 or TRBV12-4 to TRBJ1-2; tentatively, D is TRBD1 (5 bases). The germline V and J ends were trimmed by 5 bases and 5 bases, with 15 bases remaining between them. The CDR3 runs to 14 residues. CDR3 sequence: CASSPVQAGYGYTF. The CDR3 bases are TGTGCCAGCAGTCCTGTACAGGCGGGGTATGGCTACACCTTC.

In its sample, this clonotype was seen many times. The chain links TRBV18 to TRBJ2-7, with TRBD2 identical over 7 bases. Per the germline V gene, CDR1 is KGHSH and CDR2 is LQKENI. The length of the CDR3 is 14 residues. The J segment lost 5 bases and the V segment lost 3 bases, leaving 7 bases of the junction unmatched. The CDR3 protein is CASSPSAGAHEQYF. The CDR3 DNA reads TGTGCCAGCTCACCGTCCGCGGGAGCGCACGAGCAGTACTTC.

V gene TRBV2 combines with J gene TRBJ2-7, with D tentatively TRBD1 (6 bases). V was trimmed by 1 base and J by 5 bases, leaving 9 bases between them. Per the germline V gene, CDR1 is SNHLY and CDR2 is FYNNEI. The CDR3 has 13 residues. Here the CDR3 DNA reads TGTGCCAGCAGTGAAGGACAGGCCGACGAGCAGTACTTC. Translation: CASSEGQADEQYF. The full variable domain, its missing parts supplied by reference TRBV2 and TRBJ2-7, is EPEVTQTPSHQVTQMGQEVILRCVPISNHLYFYWYRQILGQKVEFLVSFYNNEISEKSEIFDDQFSVERPDGSNFTLKIRSTKLEDSAMYFCASSEGQADEQYFGPGTRLTVT.

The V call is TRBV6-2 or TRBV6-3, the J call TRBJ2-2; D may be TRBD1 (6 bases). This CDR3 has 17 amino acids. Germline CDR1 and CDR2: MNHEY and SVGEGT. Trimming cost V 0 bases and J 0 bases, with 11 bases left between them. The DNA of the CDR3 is TGTGCCAGCAGTTACTCTCAGGGGACGGCGAACACCGGGGAGCTGTTTTTT. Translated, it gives CASSYSQGTANTGELFF.

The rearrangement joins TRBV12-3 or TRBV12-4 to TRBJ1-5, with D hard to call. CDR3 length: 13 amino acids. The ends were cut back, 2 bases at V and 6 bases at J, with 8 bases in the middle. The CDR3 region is CASSLSGGQPQHF. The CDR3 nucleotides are TGTGCCAGCAGTTTATCGGGAGGTCAGCCCCAGCATTTT.

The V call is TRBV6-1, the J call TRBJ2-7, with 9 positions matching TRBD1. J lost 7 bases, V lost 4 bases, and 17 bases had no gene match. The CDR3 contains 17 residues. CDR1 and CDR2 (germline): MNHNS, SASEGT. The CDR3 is CASSAPPGQGAWGEQYF. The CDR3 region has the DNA TGTGCCAGCAGTGCCCCGCCGGGACAGGGTGCATGGGGGGAGCAGTACTTC.

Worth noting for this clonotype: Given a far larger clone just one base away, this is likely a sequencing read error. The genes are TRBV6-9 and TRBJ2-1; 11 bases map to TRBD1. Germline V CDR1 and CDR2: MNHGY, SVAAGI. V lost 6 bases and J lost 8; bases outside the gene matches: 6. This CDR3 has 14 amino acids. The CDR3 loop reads CASSRTGGKDEQFF. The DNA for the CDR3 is TGTGCCAGCAGCCGGACAGGGGGCAAAGATGAGCAGTTCTTC.

This CDR3 is CSAMGLAGETSYEQYF. The CDR3 DNA reads as TGCAGTGCCATGGGACTAGCGGGAGAGACCTCCTACGAGCAGTACTTC. The chain employs TRBV20-1 and TRBJ2-7; 14 nucleotides agree with TRBD2. The CDR3 covers 16 residues. Per germline, CDR1 DFQATT and CDR2 SNEGSKA (reference sequence). V trimming: 6 bases; J trimming: 0 bases; junction bases outside the gene matches: 7.

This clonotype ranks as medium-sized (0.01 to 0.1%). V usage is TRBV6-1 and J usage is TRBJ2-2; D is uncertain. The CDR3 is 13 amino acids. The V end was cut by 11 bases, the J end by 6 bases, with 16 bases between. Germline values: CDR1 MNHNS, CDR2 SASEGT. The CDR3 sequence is CASQPGPAGELFF. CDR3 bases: TGTGCCTCCCAGCCTGGGCCCGCCGGGGAGCTGTTTTTT.

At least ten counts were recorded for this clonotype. The CDR3 protein is CASSSGGLVTDTQYF. The CDR3 coding sequence is TGTGCCAGCAGCTCCGGAGGGCTAGTCACAGATACGCAGTATTTT. The chain uses TRBV7-9 and TRBJ2-3; a weak D match, TRBD2 (6 bases). CDR1 and CDR2 from the germline V gene are SEHNR and FQNEAQ (reference sequence). The length of the CDR3 is 15 residues. Trimming pared 4 bases from V and 2 bases from J, leaving 13 bases between.

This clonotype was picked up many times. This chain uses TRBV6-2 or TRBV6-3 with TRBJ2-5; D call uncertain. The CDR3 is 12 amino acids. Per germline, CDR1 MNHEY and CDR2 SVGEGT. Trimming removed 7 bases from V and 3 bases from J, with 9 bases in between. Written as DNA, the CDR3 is TGTGCCAGCACCCAGCAGGAAGAGACCCAGTACTTC. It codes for CASTQQEETQYF.

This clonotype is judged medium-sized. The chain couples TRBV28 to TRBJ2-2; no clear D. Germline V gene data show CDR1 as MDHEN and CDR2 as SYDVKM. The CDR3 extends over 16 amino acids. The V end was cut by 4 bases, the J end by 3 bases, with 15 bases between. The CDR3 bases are TGTGCCAGCAGTTCCTGGACGCCGTCGTACACCGGGGAGCTGTTTTTT. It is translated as CASSSWTPSYTGELFF. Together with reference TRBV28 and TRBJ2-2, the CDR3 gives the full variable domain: DVKVTQSSRYLVKRTGEKVFLECVQDMDHENMFWYRQDPGLGLRLIYFSYDVKMKEKGDIPEGYSVSREKKERFSLILESASTNQTSMYLCASSSWTPSYTGELFFGEGSRLTVL.

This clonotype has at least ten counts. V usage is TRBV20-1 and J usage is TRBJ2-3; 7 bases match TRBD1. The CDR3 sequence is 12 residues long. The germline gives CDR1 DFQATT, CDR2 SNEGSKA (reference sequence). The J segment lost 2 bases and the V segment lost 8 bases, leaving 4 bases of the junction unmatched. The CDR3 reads CSTGTATDTQYF. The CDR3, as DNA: TGCAGTACAGGGACAGCCACAGATACGCAGTATTTT.